This is a list of T cell receptor beta chains from one sample in a study of cytomegalovirus exposure and HLA in healthy donors. Generated by immunoSEQ multiplex PCR, the TCRdb table keeps only in-frame clones and is missing some. The repertoire consists of around 210,000 clones, with 78% occurring once and the leading ten covering about 0.5%. Material for sequencing was PBMCs. These receptor sequences come from a boy younger than 18 in good health and CMV-seronegative. Both conserved end residues are part of each CDR3. The D gene is left open where the match is weak. Where a row states a size, it is once, few, many or the class of an expanded clone; other rows omit it.

j_call d_call clone_size v_call cdr3_aa
TRBJ1-1 NA NA TRBV6-6 CASSYSIGTEAFF
TRBJ1-1 NA NA TRBV7-3 CASSTERASRQAFF
TRBJ2-3 NA NA TRBV5-1 CASSQGDPRTDTQYF
TRBJ2-1 TRBD2 NA TRBV6-1 CASSESRAGGPREQFF
TRBJ2-2 TRBD1 NA TRBV29-1 CSVDMGQPNTGELFF
TRBJ2-1 NA few TRBV25-1 CASSELGGGYYNEQFF
TRBJ1-5 NA NA TRBV4-1 CASSQAGRASNQPQHF
TRBJ2-2 NA NA TRBV9 CASTKGAAILAGELFF
TRBJ2-7 NA NA TRBV6-1 CASSERTHRLEQYF
TRBJ2-3 NA once TRBV19 CASRLTREDTQYF
TRBJ1-2 TRBD1 few TRBV30 CAWTTGTGAGYTF
TRBJ1-5 NA NA TRBV7-2 CASSRNAGVGQPQHF
TRBJ2-1 TRBD1 few TRBV20-1 CSAAGGGEQFF
TRBJ1-6 TRBD1 NA TRBV5-5 CASSPGQVDYSPLHF
TRBJ2-7 NA NA TRBV28 CASSLSGSLSYEQYF
TRBJ2-7 NA once TRBV21-1 CASSKVGGPRYEQYF
TRBJ2-3 NA NA TRBV11-3 CATYLSTDTQYF
TRBJ1-5 TRBD1 NA TRBV6-6 CASSYQDRGGQPQHF
TRBJ2-7 NA NA TRBV5-1 CASSSQGGNGYEQYF
TRBJ1-1 TRBD1 NA TRBV11-2 CASSPWLGTGLSTEAFF
TRBJ2-5 NA NA TRBV29-1 CSVPQNARATQYF
TRBJ1-2 NA NA TRBV6-1 CASTAREFYGYTF
TRBJ1-1 NA NA TRBV11-2 CASSLFSMNTEAFF
TRBJ2-1 NA NA TRBV6-5 CASSLQGREQFF
TRBJ2-1 TRBD2 NA TRBV9 CASSSRGGLYNEQFF
TRBJ2-1 NA NA TRBV10-3 CASTGSSYNEQFF
TRBJ1-4 TRBD1 NA TRBV7-9 CASSVDREKLFF
TRBJ2-3 NA NA TRBV27 CASSLSRGYTDTQYF
TRBJ1-3 NA few TRBV2 CASSEALRYSGNTIYF
NA TRBD1 NA TRBV5-6 CASSWDRGYEQYF
TRBJ1-1 NA few TRBV7-9 CASSLDGLKKTEAFF
TRBJ1-1 TRBD1 NA TRBV5-1 CASSLWTGEGTEAFF
TRBJ1-1 NA NA TRBV15 CATSRHFGDWGLPPEGAEAFF
TRBJ2-1 TRBD2 NA TRBV4-1 CASSQESLADVYNEQFF
TRBJ1-3 TRBD1 NA TRBV6-5 CASSPDRVGNTIYF
TRBJ2-3 NA few TRBV5-1 CASSTGQLSTDTQYF
TRBJ1-2 NA NA TRBV4-2 CASSQVTGGAYGWYTF
TRBJ1-5 TRBD1 NA TRBV12-5 CASGPNDRGGDQPQHF
TRBJ1-3 TRBD1 few TRBV6-6 CASRDRGLGNTIYF
TRBJ1-5 TRBD1 NA TRBV19 CASSMDRGRDGNQPQHF
TRBJ2-7 TRBD2 few TRBV5-6 CASTLRPLAGSSYEQYF
TRBJ2-1 TRBD2 few TRBV19 CASSFRTLGLAAYNEQFF
TRBJ2-7 NA NA TRBV19 CASSIPGRGEQYF
TRBJ1-1 TRBD1 NA TRBV7-9 CASSLGSVGTGNTEAFF
TRBJ2-7 NA once TRBV2 CASATGRLSSYEQYF
TRBJ1-2 NA NA TRBV2 CASIQEANYGYTF
TRBJ2-3 TRBD2 NA TRBV18 CASHRLAGGSTDTQYF
TRBJ1-2 NA NA TRBV7-6 CASSLSETSLNHGYTF
TRBJ1-3 TRBD1 NA TRBV7-9 CASSQGAIFSGNTIYF
TRBJ1-2 NA NA TRBV29-1 CSVEGALYGYTF
TRBJ2-1 NA NA TRBV4-2 CASSQPGTATGSEQFF
TRBJ1-2 NA NA TRBV5-1 CASSPRSRADYGYTF
TRBJ1-2 NA NA TRBV5-1 CASSFYRLKYDRRDGYTF
TRBJ2-3 TRBD2 NA TRBV30 CAWSSGGGTDTQYF
TRBJ2-7 TRBD1 NA TRBV6-1 CASSGGQGSSYEQYF